A selection of T cell receptor beta chains follows, all from one sample in a study of shared clonotypes between healthy human individuals. Libraries were prepared by immunoSEQ multiplex PCR; TCRdb keeps only in-frame clonotypes and omits some of them. The table includes under 2,500,000 clones, approximately 94% detected once. Sequencing input: naive CD4+ T cells sorted from blood. Receptors were obtained from a man younger than 35 in good health. Each CDR3 is given without its conserved first and last residue. Fields, in order: V gene, CDR3 length, CDR3 protein.

V: TRBV7-9
length: 11
CDR3: ASSPSGTLVLT

V: TRBV10-1
length: 13
CDR3: ASSDPGRGGNEQF

V: TRBV6-6
length: 9
CDR3: ASSSPDTQY

V: TRBV29-1
length: 12
CDR3: SVDNKLTNYGYT

V: TRBV7-2
length: 10
CDR3: ASSLDGSKQY

V: TRBV15
length: 17
CDR3: ATSPLPGTATSGANVLT

V: TRBV19
length: 11
CDR3: ASSDRVNQPQH

V: TRBV11-2
length: 12
CDR3: ASRLGLLQETQY

V: TRBV28
length: 13
CDR3: ASSSGSKATDTQY

V: TRBV6-5
length: 11
CDR3: ASTPLGGQPQH

V: TRBV6-5
length: 11
CDR3: ASSYLRGQPQH

V: TRBV9
length: 12
CDR3: ASSVDPGQNEQF

V: TRBV28
length: 10
CDR3: ASSLNNQPQH

V: TRBV28
length: 12
CDR3: ASSLGTATTEAF

V: TRBV6-5
length: 12
CDR3: ASSFGQGTYEQY

V: TRBV18
length: 12
CDR3: ASSPTGGNSPLH

V: TRBV11-3
length: 16
CDR3: ASSSGSGRGNNTGELF

V: TRBV7-2
length: 12
CDR3: ASSTSTGTPGYT

V: TRBV10-3
length: 14
CDR3: AISDMLTSVFYEQY

V: TRBV7-9
length: 7
CDR3: ASSPPLF

V: TRBV29-1
length: 12
CDR3: SPTGTSGQETQY

V: TRBV6-5
length: 12
CDR3: ASRRGSSTDTQY

V: TRBV4-1
length: 13
CDR3: ASSQAAGGPIEQY

V: TRBV11-3
length: 13
CDR3: ASSEGQGDTGELF

V: TRBV28
length: 13
CDR3: ASSTPGGETVEQY

V: TRBV6-1
length: 14
CDR3: ASTDPGQGGNNEQF

V: TRBV30
length: 11
CDR3: AWRGGGPYEQY

V: TRBV10-2
length: 12
CDR3: ASRRDRGHSPLH

V: TRBV7-8
length: 15
CDR3: ASSRTSGGGFSYEQY

V: TRBV7-8
length: 13
CDR3: ASSSSGGTPYEQY

V: TRBV11-2
length: 11
CDR3: ASSFKGAYGYT

V: TRBV4-2
length: 14
CDR3: ASSRSPGPSTGELF

V: TRBV6-5
length: 11
CDR3: ASSYAANTEAF

V: TRBV28
length: 12
CDR3: ASRGPSLSYEQY

V: TRBV12-5
length: 11
CDR3: ASGLVHGSPLH

V: TRBV7-2
length: 14
CDR3: ASSPLSGRNTGELF

V: TRBV29-1
length: 11
CDR3: SVERTVNTEAF

V: TRBV11-3
length: 12
CDR3: ASSLGGSYNEQF

V: TRBV6-5
length: 12
CDR3: ASSYSRQTYEQY

V: TRBV11-2
length: 15
CDR3: ASRATPGGGAGSEAF

V: TRBV18
length: 15
CDR3: ASSLMTPGQKTDGYT

V: TRBV11-2
length: 14
CDR3: ASSRQTGKAGQPQH

V: TRBV6-1
length: 13
CDR3: ASSEVGLPPDGYT

V: TRBV7-2
length: 13
CDR3: ASSSGQEVTGELF